Listed here are 21 T cell receptor beta chains from one sample, sequenced in a study of CD8 T cells in ankylosing spondylitis. Study observations and caveats: A motif in TCR beta, a set of under ten highly homologous variants, appeared characteristic of ankylosing spondylitis blood.

These receptors are not linked to any known antigen. A single record per CDR3 protein comes from TCRdb applying MiXCR to the 5' RACE reads. The sample carries about 540,000 distinct CDR3 sequences, roughly an eighth recorded once. What was sequenced was blood, either unsorted or a sorted T cell fraction (not recorded which). These receptors were taken from a male donor with ankylosing spondylitis.

The chain links TRBV12-3 or TRBV12-4 to TRBJ2-3, with D perhaps TRBD1 or TRBD2 (6 bases each). The CDR3 is 16 amino acids. The V end lost 0 bases, the J end lost 9 bases, and 19 bases lay between the germline ends. The CDR3 protein is CASSLARAEGGRTQYF. CDR3 nucleotides: TGTGCCAGCAGTTTAGCGCGAGCGGAGGGGGGCCGCACGCAGTATTTT.

This clonotype showed up many times. The chain combines TRBV29-1 with TRBJ2-7; D remains ambiguous. Germline V gives CDR1 SQVTM, CDR2 ANQGSEA. CDR3 length equals 14 residues. Trimming stripped 4 bases from V and 0 bases from J, with 13 bases between. The CDR3 coding sequence is TGCAGCGTTGTGGACCCTTTTCGCTCCTACGAGCAGTACTTC. This sequence encodes CSVVDPFRSYEQYF.

This clonotype was counted ten times or more. This chain connects TRBV12-3 or TRBV12-4 to TRBJ2-7, with 9 bases that match TRBD1. The CDR3 length is 13 residues. The V segment lost 5 bases and the J segment 1 base; nucleotides outside the gene matches: 0. CDR3 bases: TGTGCCAGCAGTGGACAGGGGTCCTACGAGCAGTACTTC. Residues: CASSGQGSYEQYF.

The chain is built from TRBV20-1 and TRBJ2-1; TRBD2 matches 9 bases. The CDR3 has 18 amino acids. The germline V gene encodes CDR1 DFQATT and CDR2 SNEGSKA (reference sequence). After removal of 2 bases from V and 2 bases from J, the junction contained 13 bases not matched to a gene. The CDR3 coding sequence is TGCAGTGCTAGACCCAAGGCAGCTAGACTAGCGGCCTACAATGAGCAGTTCTTC. Protein: CSARPKAARLAAYNEQFF.

The chain is built from TRBV7-9 and TRBJ2-7; TRBD2 matches at 7 bases. CDR1 and CDR2 from the germline V gene are SEHNR and FQNEAQ (reference sequence). The CDR3 is 14 residues long. The J segment lost 7 bases and the V segment lost 1 base, leaving 7 bases of the junction unmatched. As DNA, the CDR3 is TGTGCCAGCAGCTTAGGCGGGAGTCGGCGAGAGCAGTACTTC. This translates into CASSLGGSRREQYF.

This clonotype showed up many times. This rearrangement joins TRBV5-1 to TRBJ1-2, with D maybe TRBD1 (5 bases). The ends were cut back, 1 base at V and 4 bases at J, with 17 bases in the middle. This CDR3 contains 16 residues. Germline V gene lookup returns CDR1 SGHRS and CDR2 YFSETQ. The CDR3 DNA sequence: TGCGCCAGCAGCTTGACGACAGCCGGATCTGGCTATGGCTACACCTTC. Its protein is CASSLTTAGSGYGYTF.

This clonotype has a handful of counts. V usage is TRBV29-1 and J usage is TRBJ2-3, with D perhaps TRBD1 (5 bases). CDR1 is SQVTM, CDR2 ANQGSEA, per germline. This CDR3 has 18 amino acids. V was shortened by 7 bases and J by 1 base, with 27 bases between the two germline ends. The CDR3 region has the DNA TGCAGCGCCTCTGCGGTGTCAGGGTGGTTCTCCCGCACAGATACGCAGTATTTT. It yields the protein CSASAVSGWFSRTDTQYF.

This clonotype came up a few times. The chain carries TRBV3-1 and TRBJ2-6, with 8 nucleotides matching TRBD2. With V trimmed by 4 bases and J by 1 base, 12 bases remained unmatched. Germline lookup yields CDR1 LGHDT and CDR2 YNNKEL (reference sequence). The CDR3 runs 19 residues. The CDR3 loop reads CASSPQVVSGSSGANVLTF. CDR3 DNA sequence: TGTGCCAGCAGCCCACAAGTAGTCAGCGGGAGTTCTGGGGCCAACGTCCTGACTTTC.

This clonotype was counted a few times. Here the CDR3 DNA reads TGTGCCAGCGGTTGGGAGACCCAGTACTTC. It encodes CASGWETQYF. The chain is built from TRBV7-9 and TRBJ2-5; D remains unclear. The CDR3 runs to 10 residues. Trimming stripped 8 bases from V and 5 bases from J, with 6 bases between. Germline V gives CDR1 SEHNR, CDR2 FQNEAQ (reference sequence).

This clonotype has at least ten counts. This sequence joins TRBV5-4 and TRBJ1-2; D ambiguous. This CDR3 has 14 residues. The germline V and J ends were trimmed by 3 bases and 3 bases, with 12 bases remaining between them. CDR1 is SGHNT, CDR2 YYREEE, per germline (reference sequence). In DNA, the CDR3 is TGTGCCAGCAGCTACGACATGGGGTACTATGGCTACACCTTC. Protein product: CASSYDMGYYGYTF.

This clonotype was seen only a few times. The V gene is TRBV25-1, the J gene TRBJ2-3; 7 positions agree with TRBD1. The CDR3 length is 16 residues. J gave up 3 bases and V 6 bases, and 12 bases lay outside the gene matches. Germline loops: CDR1 MGHDK, CDR2 SYGVNS. The CDR3, as DNA: TGTGCCAGCAGCCCCTCGCCAGGGGGTAAAACAGATACGCAGTATTTT. Encoded protein: CASSPSPGGKTDTQYF.

The J gene is TRBJ2-1, the V gene TRBV27; 12 nucleotides agree with TRBD2. The CDR3 covers 18 residues. Germline CDR1 is MNHEY and CDR2 is SMNVEV (reference sequence). The V gene end was trimmed by 5 bases and the J gene end by 7 bases; junction bases not matched to a gene: 15. The CDR3: CASSQARTSGKSWNEQFF. CDR3 DNA: TGTGCCAGCAGTCAGGCTCGGACTAGCGGGAAGAGTTGGAATGAGCAGTTCTTC.

This clonotype was counted a few times. The chain has TRBV10-2 and TRBJ1-1; TRBD1 is a possible D gene (5 bases). There are 14 residues in the CDR3. CDR1 and CDR2 from the germline V gene are WSHSY and SAAADI. Trimming took 3 bases from V and 5 from J, leaving 13 bases between them. The CDR3 loop is CASSDGVEGTEAFF. CDR3 in DNA: TGCGCCAGCAGTGATGGGGTCGAGGGGACTGAAGCTTTCTTT.

This chain connects TRBV9 to TRBJ1-5, with D perhaps TRBD1 (5 bases). The CDR3 totals 12 residues. V lost 7 bases and J 3 bases, leaving 8 bases between the germline ends. CDR1 SGDLS and CDR2 YYNGEE come from the germline V gene. The CDR3 spells CASGRDNQPQHF. DNA of the CDR3: TGTGCCAGCGGCAGGGACAATCAGCCCCAGCATTTT.

This clonotype was detected many times. The rearrangement links TRBV18 to TRBJ2-1; D is undetermined. Trimming left V 2 bases short and J 5 bases short, with 4 bases between. Germline V gives CDR1 KGHSH, CDR2 LQKENI. The CDR3 is 12 residues long. The CDR3 DNA follows: TGTGCCAGCTCACCATTAAACAATGAGCAGTTCTTC. Protein: CASSPLNNEQFF.

V and J are TRBV24-1 and TRBJ2-1, with 15 bases aligning to TRBD2. This CDR3 has 18 residues. V lost 5 bases to trimming and J lost 0 bases; unmatched junction nucleotides: 4. Germline CDR1 KGHDR, CDR2 SFDVKD. The CDR3 here is CATSGGTSGRSSYNEQFF. The CDR3 bases are TGTGCCACCAGTGGAGGGACTAGCGGGAGGAGCTCCTACAATGAGCAGTTCTTC.

The table lists this clonotype with a few counts. This sequence joins TRBV20-1 and TRBJ2-3; D unclear. Looked up from germline, CDR1 is DFQATT and CDR2 is SNEGSKA (reference sequence). CDR3 length: 13 amino acids. Between the trimmed V and J ends, which lost 5 bases and 2 bases, there was a span of 11 bases. In nucleotides, the CDR3 is TGCAGTGCTGAACGCCGGAACACAGATACGCAGTATTTT. Translation: CSAERRNTDTQYF.

This clonotype appeared many times. The germline gene is not matched at one end of the junction; a read error may be the cause. V usage is TRBV5-5 and J usage is TRBJ2-5; D unresolved. The length of the CDR3 is 12 residues. CDR1 and CDR2 from the germline V gene are SGHKS and YYEKEE (reference sequence). The DNA of the CDR3 is TGTGCCAGCAGCTTCCAGCAAGGGACCCAGTACTTC. This gives the protein CASSFQQGTQYF.

In this sample, this clonotype turned up a few times. The rearrangement uses TRBV6-1 and TRBJ1-1; D possibly corresponds to TRBD1 (5 bases). CDR1 is MNHNS and CDR2 is SASEGT in the germline V gene. This CDR3 has 13 amino acids. Trimming pared 4 bases from V and 3 bases from J, leaving 9 bases between. CDR3 in DNA: TGTGCCAGCAGTGTAGGGGTGGACACTGAAGCTTTCTTT. Its translation is CASSVGVDTEAFF.

The V and J genes are TRBV5-6 and TRBJ2-7; D may be TRBD1 (5 bases). CDR1 is SGHDT and CDR2 is YYEEEE in the germline V gene. CDR3 length: 15 residues. V gave up 3 bases and J gave up 0 bases, with 13 bases separating them. CDR3 amino acids: CASSSQGLSSYEQYF. CDR3 DNA sequence: TGTGCCAGCAGCTCCCAGGGTCTTAGCTCCTACGAGCAGTACTTC.

This clonotype was counted a few times. The J gene is TRBJ2-1, the V gene TRBV24-1, with TRBD2 as a possible D gene (6 bases). The CDR3 is 15 residues long. Germline assignment: CDR1 KGHDR and CDR2 SFDVKD. V was trimmed by 4 bases and J by 10 bases, leaving 19 bases between them. Here the CDR3 reads CATSEDWTIGREQFF. The CDR3 bases are TGTGCCACCAGTGAAGATTGGACTATAGGGAGGGAGCAGTTCTTC.